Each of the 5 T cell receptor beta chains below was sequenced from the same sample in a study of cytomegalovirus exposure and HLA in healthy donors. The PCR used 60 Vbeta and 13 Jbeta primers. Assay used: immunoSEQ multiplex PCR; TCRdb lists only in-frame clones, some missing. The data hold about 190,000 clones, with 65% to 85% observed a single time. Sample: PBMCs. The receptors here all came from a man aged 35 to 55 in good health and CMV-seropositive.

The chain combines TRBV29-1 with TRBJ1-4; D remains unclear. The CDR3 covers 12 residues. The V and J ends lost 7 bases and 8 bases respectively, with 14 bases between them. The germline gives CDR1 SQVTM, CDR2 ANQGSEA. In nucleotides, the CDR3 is TGCAGCGCCGAATTACGCGGGGAAAAACTGTTTTTT. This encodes CSAELRGEKLFF. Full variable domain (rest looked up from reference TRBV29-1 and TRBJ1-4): SAVISQKPSRDICQRGTSLTIQCQVDSQVTMMFWYRQQPGQSLTLIATANQGSEATYESGFVIDKFPISRPNLTFSTLTVSNMSPEDSSIYLCSAELRGEKLFFGSGTQLSVL.

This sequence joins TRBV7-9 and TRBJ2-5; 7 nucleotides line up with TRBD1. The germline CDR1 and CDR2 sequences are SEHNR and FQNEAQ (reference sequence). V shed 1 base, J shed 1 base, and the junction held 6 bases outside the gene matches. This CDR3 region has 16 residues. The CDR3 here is CASSLGDRAFQETQYF. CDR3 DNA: TGTGCCAGCAGCTTAGGAGACAGGGCTTTCCAAGAGACCCAGTACTTC.

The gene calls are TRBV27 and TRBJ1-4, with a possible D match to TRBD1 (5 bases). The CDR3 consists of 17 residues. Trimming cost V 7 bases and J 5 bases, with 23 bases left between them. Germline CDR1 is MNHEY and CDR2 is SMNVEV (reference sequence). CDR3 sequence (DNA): TGTGCCAGCACCCCAATGGGGGTCGGGGGGGGAAATGAAAAACTGTTTTTT. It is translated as CASTPMGVGGGNEKLFF. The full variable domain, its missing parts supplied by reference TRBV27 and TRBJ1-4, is EAQVTQNPRYLITVTGKKLTVTCSQNMNHEYMSWYRQDPGLGLRQIYYSMNVEVTDKGDVPEGYKVSRKEKRNFPLILESPSPNQTSLYFCASTPMGVGGGNEKLFFGSGTQLSVL.

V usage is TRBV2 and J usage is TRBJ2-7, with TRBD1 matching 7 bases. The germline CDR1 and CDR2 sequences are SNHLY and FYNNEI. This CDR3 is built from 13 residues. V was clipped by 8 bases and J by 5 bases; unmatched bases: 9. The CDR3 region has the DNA TGTGCCAGCGGGACAGCCCGGACAAACGAGCAGTACTTC. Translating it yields CASGTARTNEQYF. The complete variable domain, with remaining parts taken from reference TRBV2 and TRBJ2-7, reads EPEVTQTPSHQVTQMGQEVILRCVPISNHLYFYWYRQILGQKVEFLVSFYNNEISEKSEIFDDQFSVERPDGSNFTLKIRSTKLEDSAMYFCASGTARTNEQYFGPGTRLTVT.

In DNA form, the CDR3 reads TGTGCCACCAGCAGACCCCCGGACAATGAGCAGTTCTTC. It specifies CATSRPPDNEQFF. V gene TRBV15 combines with J gene TRBJ2-1, with D uncertain. The V end lost 2 bases, the J end lost 5 bases, and 7 bases lay between the germline ends. The germline CDR1 and CDR2 sequences are LNHNV and YYDKDF (reference sequence). The CDR3 contains 13 residues.